Given below is one T cell receptor (beta chain) in context. The entry originates in a study of blood T cell repertoires in COVID-19. Study overall: Acute-phase and convalescent COVID-19 samples originated in the United States, Italy and Spain.

The study recruited people aged roughly 18 to 95 years across about two dozen US areas. Which cohort a participant joined came from the clinical history participants gave. Two negative PCRs, clearance, or symptom resolution were required of recovered Cohort 3 donors. Assay used: immunoSEQ multiplex PCR; TCRdb lists only in-frame clones, some missing. Altogether a few hundred thousand clones are present, 85% to 90% being singletons, with the ten largest covering roughly 1.1%. Germline CDR1 and CDR2: SGHAT and FQNNGV. Germline trimming cut 3 bases from V and 4 bases from J; bases unmatched to any gene: 6. CDR3 size: 15 residues.

The TCR originated in a man aged 25-45 years who had recovered from COVID-19. The sequencing input was PBMCs or T cells enriched from blood (not recorded which). The genes are TRBV11-2 and TRBJ2-1; 7 positions agree with TRBD2. The CDR3 DNA sequence: TGTGCCAGCAGCTTTACAGCGGGGTTGTACAATGAGCAGTTCTTC. Translating it yields CASSFTAGLYNEQFF. Full variable domain (missing parts from reference TRBV11-2 and TRBJ2-1): EAGVAQSPRYKIIEKRQSVAFWCNPISGHATLYWYQQILGQGPKLLIQFQNNGVVDDSQLPKDRFSAERLKGVDSTLKIQPAKLEDSAVYLCASSFTAGLYNEQFFGPGTRLTVL.